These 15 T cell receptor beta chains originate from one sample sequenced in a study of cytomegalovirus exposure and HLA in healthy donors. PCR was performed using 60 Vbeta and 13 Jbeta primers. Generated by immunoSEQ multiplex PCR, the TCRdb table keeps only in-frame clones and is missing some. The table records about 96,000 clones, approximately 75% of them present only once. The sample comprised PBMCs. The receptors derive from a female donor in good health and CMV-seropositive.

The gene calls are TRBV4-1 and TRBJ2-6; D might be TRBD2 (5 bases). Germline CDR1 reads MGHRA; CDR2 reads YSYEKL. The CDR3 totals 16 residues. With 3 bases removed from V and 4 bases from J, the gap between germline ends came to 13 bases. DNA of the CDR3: TGCGCCAGCAGCCAGAGCGAGGGCTACGGGGCCAACGTCCTGACTTTC. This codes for CASSQSEGYGANVLTF.

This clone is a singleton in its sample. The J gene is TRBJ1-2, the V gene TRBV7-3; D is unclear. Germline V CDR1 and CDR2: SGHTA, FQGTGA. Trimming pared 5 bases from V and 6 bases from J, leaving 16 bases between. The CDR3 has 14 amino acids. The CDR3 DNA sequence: TGTGCCAGCAGCCCCCCCGAGCGTAGGCATGGCTACACCTTC. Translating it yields CASSPPERRHGYTF.

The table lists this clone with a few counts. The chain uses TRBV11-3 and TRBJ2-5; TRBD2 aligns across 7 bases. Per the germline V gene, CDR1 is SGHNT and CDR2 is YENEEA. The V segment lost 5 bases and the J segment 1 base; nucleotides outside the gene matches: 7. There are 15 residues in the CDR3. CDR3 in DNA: TGTGCCAGCAGCAGAAGTAGCGGGCCCCAAGAGACCCAGTACTTC. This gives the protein CASSRSSGPQETQYF.

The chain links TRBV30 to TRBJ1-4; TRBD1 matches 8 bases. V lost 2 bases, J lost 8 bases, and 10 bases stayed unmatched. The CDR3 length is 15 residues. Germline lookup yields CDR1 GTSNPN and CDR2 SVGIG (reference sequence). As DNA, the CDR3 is TGTGCCTGGAGTTATCCGACAGGGGTGGGAGAAAAACTGTTTTTT. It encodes CAWSYPTGVGEKLFF.

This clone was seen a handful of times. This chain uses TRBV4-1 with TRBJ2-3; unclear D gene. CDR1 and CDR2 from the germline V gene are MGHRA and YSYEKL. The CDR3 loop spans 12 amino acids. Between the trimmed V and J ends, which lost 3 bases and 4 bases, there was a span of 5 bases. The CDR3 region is CASSHPADTQYF. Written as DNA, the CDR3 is TGCGCCAGCAGCCATCCGGCAGATACGCAGTATTTT.

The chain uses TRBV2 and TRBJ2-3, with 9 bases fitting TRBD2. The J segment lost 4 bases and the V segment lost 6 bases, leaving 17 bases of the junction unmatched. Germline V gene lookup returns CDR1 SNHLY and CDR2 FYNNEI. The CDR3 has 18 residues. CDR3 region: CASRRMVSGSSGADTQYF. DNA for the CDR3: TGTGCCAGCAGAAGGATGGTTAGCGGGAGCAGCGGCGCAGATACGCAGTATTTT.

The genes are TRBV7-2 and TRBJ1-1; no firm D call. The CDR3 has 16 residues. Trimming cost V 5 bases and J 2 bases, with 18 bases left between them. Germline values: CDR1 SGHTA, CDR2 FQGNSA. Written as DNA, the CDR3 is TGTGCCAGCAGCACCAGCTTGGCCCAGGCAAACACTGAAGCTTTCTTT. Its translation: CASSTSLAQANTEAFF. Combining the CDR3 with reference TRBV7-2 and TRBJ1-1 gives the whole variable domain GAGVSQSPSNKVTEKGKDVELRCDPISGHTALYWYRQSLGQGLEFLIYFQGNSAPDKSGLPSDRFSAERTGGSVSTLTIQRTQQEDSAVYLCASSTSLAQANTEAFFGQGTRLTVV.

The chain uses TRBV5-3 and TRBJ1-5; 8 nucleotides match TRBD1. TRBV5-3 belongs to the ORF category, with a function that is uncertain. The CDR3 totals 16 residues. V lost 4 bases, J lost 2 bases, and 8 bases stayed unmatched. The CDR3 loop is CARSRHDRGGNQPQHF. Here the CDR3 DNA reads TGTGCCAGAAGCCGACACGACAGGGGAGGCAATCAGCCCCAGCATTTT.

The CDR3 nucleotides read TGTGCCATCAGGTCCTCGGGAAGGGGAGGAGAAAAACTGTTTTTT. Protein: CAIRSSGRGGEKLFF. V gene TRBV10-3 combines with J gene TRBJ1-4, with D perhaps TRBD1 (5 bases). In germline, CDR1 is ENHRY, CDR2 SYGVKD. The CDR3 is made up of 15 amino acids. Trimming removed 6 bases at V and 8 bases at J, with 19 bases between.

The CDR3 protein is CASSSGQGSGEQYV. In DNA, the CDR3 is TGTGCCAGCAGCTCAGGACAGGGGTCGGGGGAGCAGTACGTC. The chain employs TRBV7-8 and TRBJ2-7, with 9 bases fitting TRBD1. Trimming cost V 4 bases and J 7 bases; bases outside gene matches: 8. CDR1 SGHVS and CDR2 FQNEAQ come from the germline V gene. The CDR3 sequence is 14 residues long.

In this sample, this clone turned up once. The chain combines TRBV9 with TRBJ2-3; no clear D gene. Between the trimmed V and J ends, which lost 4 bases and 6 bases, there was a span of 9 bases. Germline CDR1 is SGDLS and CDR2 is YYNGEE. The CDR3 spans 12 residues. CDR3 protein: CASSPRVDTQYF. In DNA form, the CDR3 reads TGTGCCAGCAGCCCCCGCGTGGATACGCAGTATTTT.

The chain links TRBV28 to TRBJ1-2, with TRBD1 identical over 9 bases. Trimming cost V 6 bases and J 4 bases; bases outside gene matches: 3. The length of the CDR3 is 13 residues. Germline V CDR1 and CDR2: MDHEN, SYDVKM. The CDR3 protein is CASSQGQGYGYTF. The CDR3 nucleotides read TGTGCCAGCAGCCAGGGACAGGGCTATGGCTACACCTTC.

This CDR3 is CASSLMGHDNQPQHF. For the CDR3, the DNA is TGTGCCAGCAGCTTAATGGGGCACGACAATCAGCCCCAGCATTTT. This chain links TRBV7-2 with TRBJ1-5; the D gene is possibly TRBD1 (5 bases). Trimming removed 2 bases at V and 3 bases at J, with 11 bases between. The CDR3 extends over 15 amino acids. The germline CDR1 and CDR2 sequences are SGHTA and FQGNSA.

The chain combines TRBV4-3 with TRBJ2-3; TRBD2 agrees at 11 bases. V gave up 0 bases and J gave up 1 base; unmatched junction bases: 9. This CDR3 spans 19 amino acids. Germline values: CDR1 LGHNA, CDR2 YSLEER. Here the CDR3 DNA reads TGCGCCAGCAGCCAAGATCTCCTAGCGGGGGGCCAGGGCACAGATACGCAGTATTTT. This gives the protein CASSQDLLAGGQGTDTQYF.

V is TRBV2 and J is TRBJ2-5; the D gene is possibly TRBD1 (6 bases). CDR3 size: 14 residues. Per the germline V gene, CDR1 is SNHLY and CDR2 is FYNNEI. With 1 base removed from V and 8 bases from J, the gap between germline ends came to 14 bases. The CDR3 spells CASSEEAGAVTQYF. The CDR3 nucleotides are TGTGCCAGCAGTGAAGAGGCAGGGGCGGTTACCCAGTACTTC. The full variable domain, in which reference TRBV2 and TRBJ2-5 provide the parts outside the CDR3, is EPEVTQTPSHQVTQMGQEVILRCVPISNHLYFYWYRQILGQKVEFLVSFYNNEISEKSEIFDDQFSVERPDGSNFTLKIRSTKLEDSAMYFCASSEEAGAVTQYFGPGTRLLVL.